The table lists the clone carrying this T cell receptor (beta chain) with a few counts. Its antigen remains unknown. Data came from immunoSEQ multiplex PCR; TCRdb stores just in-frame clones and leaves some out. Counted here are 3,000 to 4,000 clones, about 60% occurring once; the ten biggest clones make up around 42%. These data originate in a study of siplizumab effects on memory and regulatory T cells. Whole-study context: Without drug or with siplizumab at roughly 0.93 ug/mL, mixed lymphocyte reactions were set up in pairs. Study conclusions and caveats: With siplizumab, mappable alloreactive CD4+ clones averaged around 65% Treg-derived, versus around 30% in controls. Some alloreactive sequences were traceable to unstimulated CD4+ memory cells, and siplizumab significantly reduced them.

V dropped 5 bases and J dropped 1 base, with 15 bases sitting between them. The V gene's germline CDR1 is LNHDA and CDR2 SQIVND (reference sequence). The CDR3 consists of 15 residues. Coculture of mixed lymphocyte reaction cells was performed at 37°C for roughly six days. The J gene is TRBJ2-7, the V gene TRBV19, with a possible D match to TRBD1 (6 bases). What was sequenced was CFSE-low (dividing) CD8+ T cells sorted from an allogeneic mixed lymphocyte reaction. The clonotype comes from a human donor in good health; the cells came from an allogeneic mixed lymphocyte reaction. Some clones in this sample may be carry-over from other donors' samples. CDR3 in DNA: TGTGCCAGTAGTCCTGGGGGCCAGGCGTCCTACGAGCAGTACTTC. Translation: CASSPGGQASYEQYF.